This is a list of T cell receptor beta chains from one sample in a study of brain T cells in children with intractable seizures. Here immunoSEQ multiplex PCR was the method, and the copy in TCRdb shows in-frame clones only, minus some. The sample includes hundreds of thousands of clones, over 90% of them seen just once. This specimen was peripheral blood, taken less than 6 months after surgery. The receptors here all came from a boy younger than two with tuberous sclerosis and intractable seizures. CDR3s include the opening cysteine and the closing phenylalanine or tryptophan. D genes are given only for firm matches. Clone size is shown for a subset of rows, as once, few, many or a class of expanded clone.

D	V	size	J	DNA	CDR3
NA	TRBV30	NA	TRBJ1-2	TGTGCCTGGAGAAGAGGGGTACAAGCTAACTATGGCTACACCTTC	CAWRRGVQANYGYTF
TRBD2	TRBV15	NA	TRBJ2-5	TGTGCCACCAGCAGAGACGTCGCCTTTCTCAGACTAGCGGGCAAAGAGACCCAGTACTTC	CATSRDVAFLRLAGKETQYF
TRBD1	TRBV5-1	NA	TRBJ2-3	TGCGCCAGCAGCTTGGGGACAGGAGATAGCACAGATACGCAGTATTTT	CASSLGTGDSTDTQYF
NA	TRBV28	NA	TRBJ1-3	TGTGCCAGCAGTCTCCCCGGAAACACCATATATTTT	CASSLPGNTIYF
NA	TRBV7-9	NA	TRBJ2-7	TGTGCCAGCAGCTTCTCATACGAGCAGTACTTC	CASSFSYEQYF
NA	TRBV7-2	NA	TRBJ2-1	TGTGCCAGCAGCTTATACGGCGGGACGCAGTTCTTC	CASSLYGGTQFF
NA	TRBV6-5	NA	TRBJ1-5	TGTGCCAGCAGTTACTCGACCGGGGGCAATCAGCCCCAGCATTTT	CASSYSTGGNQPQHF
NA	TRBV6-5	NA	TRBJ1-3	TGTGCCAGCAGTTACACTTCAGGGGATGGAAACACCATATATTTT	CASSYTSGDGNTIYF
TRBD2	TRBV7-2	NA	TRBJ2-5	TGTGCCAGCAGCTTAACTAGCGGCCAAGAGACCCAGTACTTC	CASSLTSGQETQYF
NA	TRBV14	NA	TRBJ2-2	TGTGCCAGCAGACTGGAGGGGGCCGGGGAGCTGTTTTTT	CASRLEGAGELFF
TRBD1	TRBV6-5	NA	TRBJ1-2	TGTGCCAGCAGTCAACAGGGGAACTATGGCTACACCTTC	CASSQQGNYGYTF
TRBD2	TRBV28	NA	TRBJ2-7	TGTGCCAGCCGACCATGGACTAGCGGGAGTGACGAGCAGTACTTC	CASRPWTSGSDEQYF
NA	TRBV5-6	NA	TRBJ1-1	TGTGCCAGCAGCCTCTCGCCGGTGAACACTGAAGCTTTCTTT	CASSLSPVNTEAFF
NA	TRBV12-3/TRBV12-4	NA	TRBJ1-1	TGTGCCAGCAGTTGGGCGGAGAACACTGAAGCTTTCTTT	CASSWAENTEAFF
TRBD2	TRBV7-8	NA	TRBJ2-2	TGTGCCAGCAGATATACTAGCGGGGGCCGCAAGAACACCGGGGAGCTGTTTTTT	CASRYTSGGRKNTGELFF
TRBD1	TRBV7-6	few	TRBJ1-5	TGTGCCAGCAGCTTAGGGACAGGGCGGGATCAGCCCCAGCATTTT	CASSLGTGRDQPQHF
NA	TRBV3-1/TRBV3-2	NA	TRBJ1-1	TGTGCCAGCAGCCAAGATCCGGCCACTGAAGCTTTCTTT	CASSQDPATEAFF
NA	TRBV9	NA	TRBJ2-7	TGTGCCAGCAGCTTTGGGGCGGACGAGCAGTACTTC	CASSFGADEQYF
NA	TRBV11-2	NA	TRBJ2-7	TGTGCCAGCAGCTTAGCGGGGGCTAGCGAGCAGTACTTC	CASSLAGASEQYF
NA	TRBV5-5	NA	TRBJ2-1	TGTGCCAGCAGCTCACTATTCTCCTACAATGAGCAGTTCTTC	CASSSLFSYNEQFF
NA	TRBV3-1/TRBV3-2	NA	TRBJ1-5	TGTGCCAGCAGCTTAGGGGCGGATAGCAATCAGCCCCAGCATTTT	CASSLGADSNQPQHF
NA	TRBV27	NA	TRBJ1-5	TGTGCCAGCAGTTTAAGAGGGCAGGGGCAGCCCCAGCATTTT	CASSLRGQGQPQHF
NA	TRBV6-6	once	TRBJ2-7	TGTGCCAGCAGGGTAATGACAGGGAGGACCTACGAGCAGTACTTC	CASRVMTGRTYEQYF
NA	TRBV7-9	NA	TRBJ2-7	TGTGCCAGCAGCACTGGACAGACTGAGTACGAGCAGTACTTC	CASSTGQTEYEQYF
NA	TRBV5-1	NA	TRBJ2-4	TGCGCCAGCAGACGGACTACCGGGGTTTTCCGCGACCTAGCCAAAAACATTCAGTACTTC	CASRRTTGVFRDLAKNIQYF
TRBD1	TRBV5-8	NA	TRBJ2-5	TGTGCCAGCAGTTCCGGGACAGGGGTTTTTGGAGTAGAGACCCAGTACTTC	CASSSGTGVFGVETQYF
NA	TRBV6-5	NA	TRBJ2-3	TGTGCCACCCGGGGGCCGGGCACAGATACGCAGTATTTT	CATRGPGTDTQYF
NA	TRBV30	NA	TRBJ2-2	TGTGCCTGGGGGGGTTCGGGGGCTATAAACACCGGGGAGCTGTTTTTT	CAWGGSGAINTGELFF
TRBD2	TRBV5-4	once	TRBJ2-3	TGTGCCAGCAGCTTCAAGCGGGGGGCCGATCTGTCAGATACGCAGTATTTT	CASSFKRGADLSDTQYF
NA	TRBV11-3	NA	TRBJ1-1	TGTGCCAGCACCTCCGGCGTGAACACTGAAGCTTTCTTT	CASTSGVNTEAFF
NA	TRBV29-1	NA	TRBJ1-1	TGCAGCGTTGACGAGGCCACTGAAGCTTTCTTT	CSVDEATEAFF
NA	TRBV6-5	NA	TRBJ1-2	TGTGCCAGCAGTTACTCGAGGACCACAACTAACTATGGCTACACCTTC	CASSYSRTTTNYGYTF
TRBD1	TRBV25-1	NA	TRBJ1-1	TGTGCCAGCAGTGCCACAGGGGCGGGCACTGAAGCTTTCTTT	CASSATGAGTEAFF
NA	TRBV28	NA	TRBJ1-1	TGTGCCAGCAGTCCCCCCGGCACCCGGACTGAAGCTTTCTTT	CASSPPGTRTEAFF
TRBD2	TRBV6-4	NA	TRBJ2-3	TGTGCCAGCAGTGAACTCCCCTTAGCGGGGGGACGAGATACGCAGTATTTT	CASSELPLAGGRDTQYF
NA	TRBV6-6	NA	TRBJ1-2	TGTGCCAGCAGTTACTCCGGGTATGGCTACACCTTC	CASSYSGYGYTF
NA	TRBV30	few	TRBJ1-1	TGTGCCTGGAGTGAAGTAGAGGGCTGGAACACTGAAGCTTTCTTT	CAWSEVEGWNTEAFF
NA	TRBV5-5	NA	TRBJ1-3	TGTGCCAGCAGCAACTTGGACGGGTTTAGCTCTGGAAACACCATATATTTT	CASSNLDGFSSGNTIYF
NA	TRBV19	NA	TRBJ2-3	TGTGCCAGTAGTGCCCGAAGGGGTTCGGATACGCAGTATTTT	CASSARRGSDTQYF
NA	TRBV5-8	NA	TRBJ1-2	TGTGCCAGCAGCTTGGCTCAAGGCTACACCTTC	CASSLAQGYTF
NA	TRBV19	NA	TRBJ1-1	TGTGCCAGTAGTCCTCTCCGGACAGATAACACTGAAGCTTTCTTT	CASSPLRTDNTEAFF
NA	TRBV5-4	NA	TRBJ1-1	TGTGCCAGCAGCTTGGCGACGACAACCGGGCGGGGGAAATCAGCTTTCTTT	CASSLATTTGRGKSAFF
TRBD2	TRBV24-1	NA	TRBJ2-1	TGTGCCACCAGTGACCCTGCCCCCAGCGGGCGCGGGAGAAGGAATGAGCAGTTCTTC	CATSDPAPSGRGRRNEQFF
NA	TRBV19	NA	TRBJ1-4	TGTGCCAGTAGTACCTCGGACAGCCGTGACGAAAAACTGTTTTTT	CASSTSDSRDEKLFF
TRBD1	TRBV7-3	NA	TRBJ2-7	TGTGCCAGCAGTTTAACTCCGGGACAGGGTACCTACGAGCAGTACTTC	CASSLTPGQGTYEQYF
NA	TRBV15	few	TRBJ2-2	TGTGCCACCAGCAGAGAGTTCAAGTGGTCCGGGGAGCTGTTTTTT	CATSREFKWSGELFF
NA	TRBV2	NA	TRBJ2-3	TGTGCCAGCAGTGACGGTCAGGGAAGGCAGTATTTT	CASSDGQGRQYF
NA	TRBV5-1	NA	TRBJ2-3	TGCGCCAGCAGCTTGGCCGATACGCAGTATTTT	CASSLADTQYF
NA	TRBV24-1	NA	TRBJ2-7	TGTGCCACCAGTGATTCGTCCGGAGGGGACCCCTACGAGCAGTACTTC	CATSDSSGGDPYEQYF
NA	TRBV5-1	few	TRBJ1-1	TGCGCCAGCAGCTTGGAACGGACCTACACTGAAGCTTTCTTT	CASSLERTYTEAFF
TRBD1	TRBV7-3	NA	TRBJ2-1	TGTGCCAGCAGGGCTACAGGGGACAATGAGCAGTTCTTC	CASRATGDNEQFF
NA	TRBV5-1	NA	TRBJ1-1	TGCGCCAGCAGCTTGTCAGGTGGTGTGACTGAAGCTTTCTTT	CASSLSGGVTEAFF
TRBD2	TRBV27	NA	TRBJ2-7	TGTGCCAGCAGAGGAACTAGCGCATACGAGCAGTACTTC	CASRGTSAYEQYF
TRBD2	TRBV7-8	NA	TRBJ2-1	TGTGCCAGCACCACCTCGGCGGGAGTATTTCATGAGCAGTTCTTC	CASTTSAGVFHEQFF
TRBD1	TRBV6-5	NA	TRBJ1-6	TGTGCCAGCAGTTCCTCAGGGGGAAGGAATTCACCCCTCCACTTT	CASSSSGGRNSPLHF